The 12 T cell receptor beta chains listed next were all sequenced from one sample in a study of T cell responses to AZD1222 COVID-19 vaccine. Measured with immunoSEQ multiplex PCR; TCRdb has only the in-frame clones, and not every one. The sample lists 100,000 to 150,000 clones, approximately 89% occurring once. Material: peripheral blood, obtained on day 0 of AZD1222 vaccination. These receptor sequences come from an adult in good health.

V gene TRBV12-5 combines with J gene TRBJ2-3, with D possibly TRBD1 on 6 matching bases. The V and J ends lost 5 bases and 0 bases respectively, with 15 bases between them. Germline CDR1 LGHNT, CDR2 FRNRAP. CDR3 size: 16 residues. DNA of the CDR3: TGTGCTAGTGGTCAGGGGCTTCCCTCTAGCACAGATACGCAGTATTTT. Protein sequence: CASGQGLPSSTDTQYF.

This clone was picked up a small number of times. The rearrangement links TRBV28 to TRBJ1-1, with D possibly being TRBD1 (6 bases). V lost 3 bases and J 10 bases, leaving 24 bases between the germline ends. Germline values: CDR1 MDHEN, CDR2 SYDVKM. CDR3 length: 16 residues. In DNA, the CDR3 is TGTGCCAGCAGTTTGTACCCCGAACAGGGAGGTCATCGAGCTTTCTTT. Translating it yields CASSLYPEQGGHRAFF.

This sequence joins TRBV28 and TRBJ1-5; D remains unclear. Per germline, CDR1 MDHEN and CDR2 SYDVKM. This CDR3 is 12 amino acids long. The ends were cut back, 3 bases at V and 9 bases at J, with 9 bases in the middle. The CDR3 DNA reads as TGTGCCAGCAGTTTGCGTGGTGCGCCCCAGCATTTT. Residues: CASSLRGAPQHF.

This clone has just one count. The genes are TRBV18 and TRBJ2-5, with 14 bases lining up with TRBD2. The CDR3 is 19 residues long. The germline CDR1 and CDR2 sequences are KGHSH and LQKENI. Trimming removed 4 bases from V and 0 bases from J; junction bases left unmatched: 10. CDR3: CASSHTGTSGSTYQETQYF. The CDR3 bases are TGTGCCAGCTCACATACTGGGACTAGCGGGAGTACTTACCAAGAGACCCAGTACTTC.

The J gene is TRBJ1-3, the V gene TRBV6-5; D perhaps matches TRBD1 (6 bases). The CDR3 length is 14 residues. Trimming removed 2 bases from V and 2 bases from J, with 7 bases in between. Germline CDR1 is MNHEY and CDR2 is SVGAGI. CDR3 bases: TGTGCCAGCAGTTACCCAGGGGCTGGAAACACCATATATTTT. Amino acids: CASSYPGAGNTIYF.

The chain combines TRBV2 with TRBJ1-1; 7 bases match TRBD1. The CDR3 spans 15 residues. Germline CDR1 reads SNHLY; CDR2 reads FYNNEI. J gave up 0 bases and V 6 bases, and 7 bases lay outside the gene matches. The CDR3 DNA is TGTGCCAGCAGCGAATCGGGACAGTTGAACACTGAAGCTTTCTTT. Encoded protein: CASSESGQLNTEAFF.

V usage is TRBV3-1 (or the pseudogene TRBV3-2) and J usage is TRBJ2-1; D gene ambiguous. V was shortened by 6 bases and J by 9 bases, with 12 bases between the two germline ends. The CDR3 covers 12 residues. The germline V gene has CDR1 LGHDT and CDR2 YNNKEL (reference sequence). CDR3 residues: CASSSDISEQFF. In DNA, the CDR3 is TGTGCCAGCAGTTCTGACATTAGTGAGCAGTTCTTC.

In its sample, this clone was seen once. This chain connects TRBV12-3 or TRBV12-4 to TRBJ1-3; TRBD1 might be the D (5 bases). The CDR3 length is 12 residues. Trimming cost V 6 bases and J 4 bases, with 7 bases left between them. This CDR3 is CASSGGGNTIYF. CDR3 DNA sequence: TGTGCCAGCAGCGGGGGGGGAAACACCATATATTTT.

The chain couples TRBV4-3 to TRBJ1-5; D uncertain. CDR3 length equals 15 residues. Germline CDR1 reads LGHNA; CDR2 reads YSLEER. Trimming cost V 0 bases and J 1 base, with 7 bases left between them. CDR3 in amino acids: CASSQDPQSNQPQHF. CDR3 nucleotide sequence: TGCGCCAGCAGCCAAGATCCACAGAGCAATCAGCCCCAGCATTTT.

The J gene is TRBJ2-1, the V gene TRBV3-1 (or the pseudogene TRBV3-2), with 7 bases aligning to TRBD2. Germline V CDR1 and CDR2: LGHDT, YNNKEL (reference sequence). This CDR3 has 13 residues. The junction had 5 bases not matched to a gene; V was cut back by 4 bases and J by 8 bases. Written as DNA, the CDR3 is TGTGCCAGCAGCCCGCGGGAGAGGGATGAGCAGTTCTTC. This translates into CASSPRERDEQFF.

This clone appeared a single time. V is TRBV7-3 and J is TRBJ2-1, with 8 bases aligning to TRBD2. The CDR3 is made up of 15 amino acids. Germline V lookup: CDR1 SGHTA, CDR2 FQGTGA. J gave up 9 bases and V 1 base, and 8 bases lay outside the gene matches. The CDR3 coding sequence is TGTGCCAGCAGCTTAAACGGGGGGGACCGCAGTGAGCAGTTCTTC. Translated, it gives CASSLNGGDRSEQFF.

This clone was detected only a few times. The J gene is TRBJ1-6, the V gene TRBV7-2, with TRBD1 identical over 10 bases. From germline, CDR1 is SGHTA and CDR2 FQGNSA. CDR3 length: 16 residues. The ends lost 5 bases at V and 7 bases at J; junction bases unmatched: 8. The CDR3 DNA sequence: TGTGCCAGCAGCGAAGGGCGGACAGGGGGAAATTCACCCCTCCACTTT. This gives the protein CASSEGRTGGNSPLHF.